This T cell receptor beta chain was sequenced in a study of OX40 agonist ivuxolimab in advanced cancers. Study information: Therapy given before enrollment (anti-PD-1, anti-PD-L1 or anti-CTLA-4) was allowed, and around 40% had some. Study results and limitations: Both blood CD4+ and CD8+ T cells showed clonal growth by week 6 at 0.1 to 3.0 mg/kg.

On this clone itself: Its specificity is unknown.

Libraries were prepared by immunoSEQ multiplex PCR; TCRdb keeps only in-frame clonotypes and omits some of them. The data hold tens of thousands of clones, with more than 90% observed a single time. Germline CDR1 and CDR2: LGHNA and YSLEER. Trimming left V 4 bases short and J 6 bases short, with 13 bases between. The CDR3 runs to 13 residues. The chain couples TRBV4-3 to TRBJ2-7, with D perhaps TRBD1 (5 bases). The source was CD4+ or CD8+ T cells sorted from blood, collected in a trial of the OX40 agonist ivuxolimab. The clonotype comes from an adult with an advanced solid tumor such as melanoma, head and neck, liver or kidney cancer. CDR3 DNA sequence: TGCGCCAGCAGCCTCCATTGGGGCGCCGAGCAGTACTTC. This encodes CASSLHWGAEQYF.